Listed below are T cell receptor beta chains from one sample, sequenced in a study of Ad26.COV2.S vaccination and SARS-CoV-2 variants. Method: immunoSEQ multiplex PCR; TCRdb's copy keeps in-frame clones and lacks some. The sample has about 370,000 clones; approximately 90% are singletons. The source was peripheral blood, collected in a trial of Ad26.COV2.S vaccine versus placebo. The receptors were sampled from a person between 18 and 59 years old who received the Ad26.COV2.S COVID-19 vaccine or a placebo. Both conserved end residues are part of each CDR3. A D gene is named only where the DNA matches it firmly. Some rows have no size entry. The others give once, few or many, or a class for an expanded clone.

CDR3 protein: CASSLPARNTIYF
CDR3 DNA: TGTGCCAGCAGTTTACCAGCGAGAAACACCATATATTTT
D gene: NA
clone size: NA
V gene: TRBV28
J gene: TRBJ1-3

CDR3 protein: CASSRDTVTDTQYF
CDR3 DNA: TGTGCCAGCAGCCGGGACACAGTCACAGATACGCAGTATTTT
D gene: NA
clone size: NA
V gene: TRBV3-1/TRBV3-2
J gene: TRBJ2-3

CDR3 protein: CASSVGHLQETQYF
CDR3 DNA: TGTGCCAGCAGTGTCGGCCACCTACAAGAGACCCAGTACTTC
D gene: NA
clone size: NA
V gene: TRBV2
J gene: TRBJ2-5

CDR3 protein: CASSYSKFGQAGGYTF
CDR3 DNA: TGTGCCAGCAGTTACTCGAAGTTCGGCCAAGCAGGTGGCTACACCTTC
D gene: NA
clone size: NA
V gene: TRBV6-5
J gene: TRBJ1-2

CDR3 protein: CASSSPGTAYNEQFF
CDR3 DNA: TGTGCCAGCAGCTCCCCGGGAACCGCCTACAATGAGCAGTTCTTC
D gene: NA
clone size: NA
V gene: TRBV7-3
J gene: TRBJ2-1

CDR3 protein: CASTRRGEKLFF
CDR3 DNA: TGTGCCAGCACCAGGAGGGGGGAAAAACTGTTTTTT
D gene: NA
clone size: NA
V gene: TRBV28
J gene: TRBJ1-4

CDR3 protein: CASSPRFEKLFF
CDR3 DNA: TGTGCCAGCAGCCCTCGCTTTGAAAAACTGTTTTTT
D gene: NA
clone size: NA
V gene: TRBV3-1/TRBV3-2
J gene: TRBJ1-4

CDR3 protein: CASSLESSYNSPLHF
CDR3 DNA: TGTGCCAGCAGTTTAGAAAGCTCCTATAATTCACCCCTCCACTTT
D gene: NA
clone size: once
V gene: TRBV27
J gene: TRBJ1-6

CDR3 protein: CARVQTMNTGELFF
CDR3 DNA: TGTGCCAGGGTACAGACAATGAACACCGGGGAGCTGTTTTTT
D gene: NA
clone size: NA
V gene: TRBV3-1/TRBV3-2
J gene: TRBJ2-2

CDR3 protein: CASSPQGSGNTIYF
CDR3 DNA: TGTGCCAGCAGCCCCCAGGGCAGTGGAAACACCATATATTTT
D gene: NA
clone size: NA
V gene: TRBV9
J gene: TRBJ1-3

CDR3 protein: CSVGIAGGPYNEQFF
CDR3 DNA: TGCAGCGTTGGAATAGCGGGAGGGCCCTACAATGAGCAGTTCTTC
D gene: TRBD2
clone size: NA
V gene: TRBV29-1
J gene: TRBJ2-1

CDR3 protein: CASKTGQVTGGYTF
CDR3 DNA: TGTGCCAGCAAGACGGGACAGGTAACGGGTGGCTACACCTTC
D gene: TRBD1
clone size: once
V gene: TRBV2
J gene: TRBJ1-2

CDR3 protein: CASSSQGEETQYF
CDR3 DNA: TGTGCCAGCAGTTCCCAGGGAGAAGAGACCCAGTACTTC
D gene: NA
clone size: once
V gene: TRBV28
J gene: TRBJ2-5

CDR3 protein: CASSLGVGTGNQPQHF
CDR3 DNA: TGTGCCAGCAGCTTAGGGGTAGGGACCGGCAATCAGCCCCAGCATTTT
D gene: NA
clone size: NA
V gene: TRBV7-9
J gene: TRBJ1-5

CDR3 protein: CASGSPSGVNTGELFF
CDR3 DNA: TGTGCTAGTGGTTCCCCTAGCGGGGTTAACACCGGGGAGCTGTTTTTT
D gene: TRBD2
clone size: NA
V gene: TRBV12-5
J gene: TRBJ2-2

CDR3 protein: CASSLPGGLINEQFF
CDR3 DNA: TGCGCCAGCAGCTTGCCAGGGGGGTTAATCAATGAGCAGTTCTTC
D gene: NA
clone size: NA
V gene: TRBV5-1
J gene: TRBJ2-1

CDR3 protein: CASSYLDRGIGEQYF
CDR3 DNA: TGTGCCAGCAGTTACTTGGACAGAGGTATTGGCGAGCAGTACTTC
D gene: NA
clone size: once
V gene: TRBV6-5
J gene: TRBJ2-7

CDR3 protein: CASSIVRGRGTTEAFF
CDR3 DNA: TGTGCCAGTAGTATAGTGCGTGGCAGGGGGACCACTGAAGCTTTCTTT
D gene: TRBD1
clone size: NA
V gene: TRBV19
J gene: TRBJ1-1

CDR3 protein: CASSHYNEQFF
CDR3 DNA: TGCGCCAGCAGCCACTACAATGAGCAGTTCTTC
D gene: NA
clone size: NA
V gene: TRBV4-1
J gene: TRBJ2-1

CDR3 protein: CATNRDRVYEQYF
CDR3 DNA: TGTGCCACCAATCGGGACAGGGTTTACGAGCAGTACTTC
D gene: TRBD1
clone size: NA
V gene: TRBV5-8
J gene: TRBJ2-7

CDR3 protein: CASSLVGSSNQPQHF
CDR3 DNA: TGTGCCAGCAGCTTAGTGGGCAGCAGCAATCAGCCCCAGCATTTT
D gene: NA
clone size: NA
V gene: TRBV7-2
J gene: TRBJ1-5

CDR3 protein: CASTSSGDLSEQYF
CDR3 DNA: TGTGCCAGCACCTCATCGGGGGACCTCTCCGAGCAGTACTTC
D gene: NA
clone size: NA
V gene: TRBV9
J gene: TRBJ2-7

CDR3 protein: CASSLGRGRGGYTF
CDR3 DNA: TGTGCCAGCAGTTTAGGCAGGGGGCGAGGTGGCTACACCTTC
D gene: TRBD1
clone size: NA
V gene: TRBV28
J gene: TRBJ1-2

CDR3 protein: CASSLSQGIHNEQFF
CDR3 DNA: TGTGCCAGCAGTTTAAGTCAGGGTATCCACAATGAGCAGTTCTTC
D gene: NA
clone size: NA
V gene: TRBV28
J gene: TRBJ2-1

CDR3 protein: CASSPIRGASYNSPLHF
CDR3 DNA: TGTGCCAGCTCTCCTATACGGGGCGCCTCCTATAATTCACCCCTCCACTTT
D gene: NA
clone size: few
V gene: TRBV27
J gene: TRBJ1-6

CDR3 protein: CASSWDRGGRSGANVLTF
CDR3 DNA: TGTGCCAGCAGTTGGGACAGGGGGGGACGTTCTGGGGCCAACGTCCTGACTTTC
D gene: TRBD1
clone size: NA
V gene: TRBV7-9
J gene: TRBJ2-6

CDR3 protein: CASSSPKTQETQYF
CDR3 DNA: TGTGCCAGCAGTTCTCCCAAGACACAAGAGACCCAGTACTTC
D gene: NA
clone size: NA
V gene: TRBV6-5
J gene: TRBJ2-5

CDR3 protein: CASSLAGGNTIYF
CDR3 DNA: TGCGCCAGCAGCTTGGCCGGGGGGAACACCATATATTTT
D gene: NA
clone size: NA
V gene: TRBV5-1
J gene: TRBJ1-3

CDR3 protein: CASSRGLAGAVSADTQYF
CDR3 DNA: TGTGCCAGCAGCCGCGGACTAGCGGGAGCCGTTTCTGCAGATACGCAGTATTTT
D gene: TRBD2
clone size: NA
V gene: TRBV4-2
J gene: TRBJ2-3

CDR3 protein: CASSLYDTEAFF
CDR3 DNA: TGTGCCAGCAGTTTATATGACACTGAAGCTTTCTTT
D gene: NA
clone size: few
V gene: TRBV28
J gene: TRBJ1-1

CDR3 protein: CARSLVTLSAYEQYF
CDR3 DNA: TGTGCCAGAAGCTTGGTGACTCTCTCGGCATACGAGCAGTACTTC
D gene: NA
clone size: NA
V gene: TRBV5-3
J gene: TRBJ2-7

CDR3 protein: CASRTGTRTANTGELFF
CDR3 DNA: TGTGCCAGCAGAACCGGGACACGAACCGCGAACACCGGGGAGCTGTTTTTT
D gene: NA
clone size: NA
V gene: TRBV19
J gene: TRBJ2-2

CDR3 protein: CAWRADRVREQFF
CDR3 DNA: TGTGCCTGGAGGGCTGACAGGGTTCGGGAGCAGTTCTTC
D gene: TRBD1
clone size: NA
V gene: TRBV30
J gene: TRBJ2-1

CDR3 protein: CASSRNGSPEGGYTF
CDR3 DNA: TGTGCCAGCAGCCGAAACGGATCTCCAGAGGGGGGCTACACCTTC
D gene: NA
clone size: NA
V gene: TRBV27
J gene: TRBJ1-2

CDR3 protein: CASSFTSPGDEQYF
CDR3 DNA: TGTGCCAGCAGTTTTACTAGCCCGGGCGACGAGCAGTACTTC
D gene: NA
clone size: once
V gene: TRBV27
J gene: TRBJ2-7

CDR3 protein: CAIREQDPYEQYF
CDR3 DNA: TGTGCCATCAGGGAACAGGATCCCTACGAGCAGTACTTC
D gene: NA
clone size: NA
V gene: TRBV10-3
J gene: TRBJ2-7

CDR3 protein: CASSEASGSGANVLTF
CDR3 DNA: TGTGCCAGCAGTGAAGCGTCCGGGTCTGGGGCCAACGTCCTGACTTTC
D gene: NA
clone size: NA
V gene: TRBV6-1
J gene: TRBJ2-6

CDR3 protein: CASSKSPDSYNSPLHF
CDR3 DNA: TGTGCCAGCAGCAAATCCCCGGACTCCTATAATTCACCCCTCCACTTT
D gene: NA
clone size: NA
V gene: TRBV21-1
J gene: TRBJ1-6

CDR3 protein: CASSEPLRETQYF
CDR3 DNA: TGTGCCAGCAGCGAGCCACTACGGGAGACCCAGTACTTC
D gene: NA
clone size: NA
V gene: TRBV6-5
J gene: TRBJ2-5

CDR3 protein: CASSPTAGAADTQYF
CDR3 DNA: TGTGCCAGCAGCCCGACAGCGGGAGCCGCAGATACGCAGTATTTT
D gene: TRBD2
clone size: NA
V gene: TRBV11-1
J gene: TRBJ2-3

CDR3 protein: CASSLGTGGYGYTF
CDR3 DNA: TGTGCCAGCAGTTTAGGGACAGGAGGCTATGGCTACACCTTC
D gene: TRBD1
clone size: NA
V gene: TRBV28
J gene: TRBJ1-2

CDR3 protein: CASGPGYEQFF
CDR3 DNA: TGTGCTAGTGGGCCGGGCTATGAGCAGTTCTTC
D gene: NA
clone size: NA
V gene: TRBV12-5
J gene: TRBJ2-1

CDR3 protein: CASSVGTSGRYGEQFF
CDR3 DNA: TGTGCCAGCAGCGTAGGGACTAGCGGGAGGTACGGTGAGCAGTTCTTC
D gene: TRBD2
clone size: NA
V gene: TRBV9
J gene: TRBJ2-1

CDR3 protein: CASSAYRGGYTF
CDR3 DNA: TGTGCCAGCAGCGCTTACAGGGGTGGCTACACCTTC
D gene: TRBD1
clone size: NA
V gene: TRBV9
J gene: TRBJ1-2

CDR3 protein: CASSPTDRAIAGTDTQYF
CDR3 DNA: TGTGCCAGCAGCCCTACAGACCGGGCGATTGCCGGCACAGATACGCAGTATTTT
D gene: NA
clone size: NA
V gene: TRBV7-9
J gene: TRBJ2-3

CDR3 protein: CASSLLAGGGETQYF
CDR3 DNA: TGTGCCAGCAGCTTACTAGCGGGAGGTGGGGAGACCCAGTACTTC
D gene: TRBD2
clone size: once
V gene: TRBV7-9
J gene: TRBJ2-5

CDR3 protein: CASSIGQGVYGYTF
CDR3 DNA: TGTGCCAGTAGTATAGGTCAGGGGGTCTATGGCTACACCTTC
D gene: TRBD1
clone size: NA
V gene: TRBV19
J gene: TRBJ1-2

CDR3 protein: CASRLGTEGGYTF
CDR3 DNA: TGTGCCAGCAGACTAGGGACAGAGGGGGGCTACACCTTC
D gene: TRBD1
clone size: NA
V gene: TRBV6-4
J gene: TRBJ1-2

CDR3 protein: CAWSGAQHNEKLFF
CDR3 DNA: TGTGCCTGGAGTGGTGCGCAGCATAATGAAAAACTGTTTTTT
D gene: NA
clone size: NA
V gene: TRBV30
J gene: TRBJ1-4

CDR3 protein: CASSIRAGGGTGELFF
CDR3 DNA: TGTGCCAGCAGCATCCGAGCAGGGGGGGGCACCGGGGAGCTGTTTTTT
D gene: NA
clone size: NA
V gene: TRBV11-3
J gene: TRBJ2-2

CDR3 protein: CASSYLTGGNTEAFF
CDR3 DNA: TGTGCCAGCAGTTACCTAACAGGGGGGAACACTGAAGCTTTCTTT
D gene: TRBD1
clone size: NA
V gene: TRBV6-5
J gene: TRBJ1-1

CDR3 protein: CASSPWAGSLYGYTF
CDR3 DNA: TGCGCCAGCAGCCCTTGGGCGGGCAGCCTCTATGGCTACACCTTC
D gene: NA
clone size: NA
V gene: TRBV4-3
J gene: TRBJ1-2

CDR3 protein: CASRAPTRNEKLFF
CDR3 DNA: TGTGCCAGCAGAGCTCCGACTCGAAATGAAAAACTGTTTTTT
D gene: NA
clone size: NA
V gene: TRBV28
J gene: TRBJ1-4